The source of this T cell receptor (beta chain) is a study of patients and donors after allogeneic stem cell transplantation. The CDR3 has 18 residues. The germline V gene encodes CDR1 SGHKS and CDR2 YYEKEE (reference sequence). The ends lost 1 base at V and 8 bases at J; junction bases unmatched: 14. Ten or more counts support this clonotype. TCRdb fed the RT-PCR reads into MiXCR, producing one record per CDR3 protein. This table holds 150,000 to 200,000 distinct CDR3 sequences, approximately 24% found once. V is TRBV5-5 and J is TRBJ1-6; 8 positions agree with TRBD1. Source material: blood, either unsorted or a sorted T cell fraction (not recorded which). The receptor was isolated from a human donor who was either an allogeneic HSCT recipient or a stem cell or donor lymphocyte infusion donor (not recorded which). It is not recorded whose cells these are; they may come from a transplant donor. The CDR3 loop reads CASSLSPSTGAPDSPLHF. The CDR3 DNA reads as TGTGCCAGCAGCTTGTCCCCTTCGACAGGGGCCCCTGATTCACCCCTCCACTTT.